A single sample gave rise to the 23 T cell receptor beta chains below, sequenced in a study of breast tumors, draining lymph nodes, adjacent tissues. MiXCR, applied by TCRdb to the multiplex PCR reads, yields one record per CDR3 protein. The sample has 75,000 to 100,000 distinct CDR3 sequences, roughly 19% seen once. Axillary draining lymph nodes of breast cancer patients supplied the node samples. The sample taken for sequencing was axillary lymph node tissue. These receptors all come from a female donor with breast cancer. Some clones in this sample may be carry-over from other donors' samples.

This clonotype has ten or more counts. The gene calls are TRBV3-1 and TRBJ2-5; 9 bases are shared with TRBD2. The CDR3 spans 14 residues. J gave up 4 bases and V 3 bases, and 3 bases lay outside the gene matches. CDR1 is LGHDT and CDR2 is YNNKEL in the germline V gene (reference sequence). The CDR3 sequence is CASSQAGGGETQYF. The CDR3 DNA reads TGTGCCAGCAGCCAGGCGGGAGGGGGAGAGACCCAGTACTTC.

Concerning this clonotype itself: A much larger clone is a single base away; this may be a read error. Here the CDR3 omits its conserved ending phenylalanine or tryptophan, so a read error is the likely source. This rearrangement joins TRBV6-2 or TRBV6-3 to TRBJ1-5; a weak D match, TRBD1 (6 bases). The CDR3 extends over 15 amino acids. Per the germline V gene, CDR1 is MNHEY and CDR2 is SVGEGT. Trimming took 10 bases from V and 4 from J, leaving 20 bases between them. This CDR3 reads CATAPGHIPNQPQHV. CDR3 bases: TGTGCCACCGCACCGGGACACATACCAAATCAGCCCCAGCATGTT.

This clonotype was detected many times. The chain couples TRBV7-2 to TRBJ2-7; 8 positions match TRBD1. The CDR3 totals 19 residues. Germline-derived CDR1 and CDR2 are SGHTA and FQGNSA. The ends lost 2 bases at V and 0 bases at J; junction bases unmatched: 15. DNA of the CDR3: TGTGCCAGCAGCTTAACGTCCGACGGATACAGGGGGAGCTCCTACGAGCAGTACTTC. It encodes CASSLTSDGYRGSSYEQYF.

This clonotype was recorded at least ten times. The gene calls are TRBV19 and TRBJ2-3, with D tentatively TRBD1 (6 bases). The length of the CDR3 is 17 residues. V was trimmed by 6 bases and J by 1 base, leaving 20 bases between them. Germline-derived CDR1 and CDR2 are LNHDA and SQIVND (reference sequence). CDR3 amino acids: CASSHQYRAFGTDTQYF. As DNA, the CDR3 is TGTGCCAGTAGCCACCAGTACAGGGCGTTTGGCACAGATACGCAGTATTTT.

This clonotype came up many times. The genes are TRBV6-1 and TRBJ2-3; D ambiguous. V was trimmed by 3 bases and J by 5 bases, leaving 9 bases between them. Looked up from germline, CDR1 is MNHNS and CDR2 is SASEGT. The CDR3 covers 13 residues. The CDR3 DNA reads TGTGCCAGCAGTGAGAGGCTAGGAGATACGCAGTATTTT. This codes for CASSERLGDTQYF.

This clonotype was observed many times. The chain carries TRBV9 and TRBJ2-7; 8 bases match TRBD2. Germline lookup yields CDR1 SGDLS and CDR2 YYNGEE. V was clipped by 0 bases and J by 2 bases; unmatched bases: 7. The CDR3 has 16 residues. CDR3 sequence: CASSVDRLAPTYEQYF. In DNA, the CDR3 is TGTGCCAGCAGCGTAGATCGACTAGCGCCTACCTACGAGCAGTACTTC.

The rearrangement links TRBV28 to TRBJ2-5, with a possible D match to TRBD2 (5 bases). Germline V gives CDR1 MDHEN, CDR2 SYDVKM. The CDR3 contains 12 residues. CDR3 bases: TGTACCACCCGGGATAGCCAAGAGACCCAGTACTTC. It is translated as CTTRDSQETQYF.

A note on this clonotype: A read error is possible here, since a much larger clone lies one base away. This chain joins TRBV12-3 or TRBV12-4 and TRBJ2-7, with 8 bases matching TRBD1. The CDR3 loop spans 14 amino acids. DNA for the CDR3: TGTGCCAGCACTCTCCGGGACAGGCGTTACGAGCGGTACTTC. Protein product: CASTLRDRRYERYF.

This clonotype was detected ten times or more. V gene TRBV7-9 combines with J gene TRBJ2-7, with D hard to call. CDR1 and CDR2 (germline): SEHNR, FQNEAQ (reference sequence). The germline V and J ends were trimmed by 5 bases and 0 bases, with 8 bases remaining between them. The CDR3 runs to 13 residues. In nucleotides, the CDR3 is TGTGCCAGCAGCGACTTTCTCTCCTACGAGCAGTACTTC. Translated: CASSDFLSYEQYF.

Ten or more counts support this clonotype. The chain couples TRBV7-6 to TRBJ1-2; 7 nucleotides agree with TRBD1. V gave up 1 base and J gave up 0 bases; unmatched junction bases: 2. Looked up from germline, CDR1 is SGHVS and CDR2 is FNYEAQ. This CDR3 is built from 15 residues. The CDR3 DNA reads TGTGCCAGCAGCTTAGGGACAGGTGCTAACTATGGCTACACCTTC. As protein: CASSLGTGANYGYTF.

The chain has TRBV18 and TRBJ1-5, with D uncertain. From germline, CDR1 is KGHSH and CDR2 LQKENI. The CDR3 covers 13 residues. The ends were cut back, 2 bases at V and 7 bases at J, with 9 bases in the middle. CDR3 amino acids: CASSPAGKQPQHF. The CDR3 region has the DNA TGTGCCAGCTCACCAGCGGGTAAGCAGCCCCAGCATTTT.

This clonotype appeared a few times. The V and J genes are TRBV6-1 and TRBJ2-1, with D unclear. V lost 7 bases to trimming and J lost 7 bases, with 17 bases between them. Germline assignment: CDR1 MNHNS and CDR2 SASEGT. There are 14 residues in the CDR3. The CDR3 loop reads CASTGSRVLNEQFF. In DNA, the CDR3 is TGTGCCAGCACCGGCAGCCGAGTACTGAATGAGCAGTTCTTC.

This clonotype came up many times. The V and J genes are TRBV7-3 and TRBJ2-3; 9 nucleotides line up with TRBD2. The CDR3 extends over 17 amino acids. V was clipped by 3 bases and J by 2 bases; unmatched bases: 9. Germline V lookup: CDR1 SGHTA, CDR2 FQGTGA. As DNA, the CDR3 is TGTGCCAGCAGCTTGGGTTCTAGCGGGACCCACACAGATACGCAGTATTTT. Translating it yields CASSLGSSGTHTDTQYF.

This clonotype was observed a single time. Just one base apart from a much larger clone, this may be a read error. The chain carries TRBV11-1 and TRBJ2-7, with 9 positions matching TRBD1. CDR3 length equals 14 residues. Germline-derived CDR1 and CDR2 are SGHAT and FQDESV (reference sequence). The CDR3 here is CAGSETGGLDEQYF. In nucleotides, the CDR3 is TGTGCCGGCAGCGAAACAGGGGGCCTCGACGAGCAGTACTTC.

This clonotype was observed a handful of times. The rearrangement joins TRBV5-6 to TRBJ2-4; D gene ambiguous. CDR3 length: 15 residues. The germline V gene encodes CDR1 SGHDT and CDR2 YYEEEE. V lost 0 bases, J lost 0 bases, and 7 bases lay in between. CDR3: CASSLDSRAKNIQYF. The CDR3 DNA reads TGTGCCAGCAGCTTGGACTCGCGAGCCAAAAACATTCAGTACTTC.

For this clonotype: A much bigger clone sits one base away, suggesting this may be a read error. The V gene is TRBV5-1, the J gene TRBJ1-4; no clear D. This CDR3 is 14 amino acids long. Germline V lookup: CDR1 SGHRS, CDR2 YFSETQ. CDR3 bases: TGCGCCAGCAGCTTGGGCGGAGTTAATGAAAGACTGTTTTTT. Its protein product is CASSLGGVNERLFF.

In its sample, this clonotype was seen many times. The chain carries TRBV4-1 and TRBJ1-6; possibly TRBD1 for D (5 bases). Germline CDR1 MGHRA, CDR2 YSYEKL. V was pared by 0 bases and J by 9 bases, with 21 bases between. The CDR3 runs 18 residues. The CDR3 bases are TGCGCCAGCAGCCAAGAAGCTTCCCGGGGCAGGGCCGTTTCACCCCTCCACTTT. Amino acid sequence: CASSQEASRGRAVSPLHF.

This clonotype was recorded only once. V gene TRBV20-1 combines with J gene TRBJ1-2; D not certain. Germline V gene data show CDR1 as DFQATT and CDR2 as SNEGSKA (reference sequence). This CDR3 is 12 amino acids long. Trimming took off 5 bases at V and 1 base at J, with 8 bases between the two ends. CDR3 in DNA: TGCAGTGCTTGCATGGTTAACTATGGCTACACCTTC. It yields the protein CSACMVNYGYTF.

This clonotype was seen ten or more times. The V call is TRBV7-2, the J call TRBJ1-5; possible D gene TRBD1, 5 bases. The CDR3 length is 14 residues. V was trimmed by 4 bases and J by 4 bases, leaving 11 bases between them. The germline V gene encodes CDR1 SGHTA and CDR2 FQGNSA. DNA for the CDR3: TGTGCCAGCAGCTCAAGGGACGGGAATCAGCCCCAGCATTTT. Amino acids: CASSSRDGNQPQHF.

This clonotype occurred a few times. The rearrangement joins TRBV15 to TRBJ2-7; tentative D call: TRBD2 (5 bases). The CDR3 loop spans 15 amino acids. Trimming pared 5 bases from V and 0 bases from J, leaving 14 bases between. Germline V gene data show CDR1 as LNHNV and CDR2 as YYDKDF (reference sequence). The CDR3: CATSQDEGSSYEQYF. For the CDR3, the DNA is TGTGCCACCAGCCAGGATGAGGGTTCCTCCTACGAGCAGTACTTC. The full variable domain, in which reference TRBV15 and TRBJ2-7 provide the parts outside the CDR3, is DAMVIQNPRYQVTQFGKPVTLSCSQTLNHNVMYWYQQKSSQAPKLLFHYYDKDFNNEADTPDNFQSRRPNTSFCFLDIRSPGLGDTAMYLCATSQDEGSSYEQYFGPGTRLTVT.

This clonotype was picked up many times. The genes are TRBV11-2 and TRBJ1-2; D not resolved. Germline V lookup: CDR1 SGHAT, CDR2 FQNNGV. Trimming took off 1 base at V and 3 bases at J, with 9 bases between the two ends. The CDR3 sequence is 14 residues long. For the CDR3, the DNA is TGTGCCAGCAGCTTAGTTTTTACAGACTATGGCTACACCTTC. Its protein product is CASSLVFTDYGYTF.

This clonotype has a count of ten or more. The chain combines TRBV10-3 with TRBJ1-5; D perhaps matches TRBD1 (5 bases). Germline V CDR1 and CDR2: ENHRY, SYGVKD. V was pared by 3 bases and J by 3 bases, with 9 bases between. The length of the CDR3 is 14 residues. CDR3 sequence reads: CAISDEGPNQPQHF. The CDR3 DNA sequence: TGTGCCATCAGTGATGAGGGACCCAATCAGCCCCAGCATTTT.

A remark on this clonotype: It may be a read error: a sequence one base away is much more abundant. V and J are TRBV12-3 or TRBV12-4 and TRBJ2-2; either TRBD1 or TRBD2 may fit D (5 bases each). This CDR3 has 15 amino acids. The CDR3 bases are TGTGCCAGCAGTTCTGGCACGTCTGGGACCGGGGAGCTGCTTTTT. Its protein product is CASSSGTSGTGELLF.